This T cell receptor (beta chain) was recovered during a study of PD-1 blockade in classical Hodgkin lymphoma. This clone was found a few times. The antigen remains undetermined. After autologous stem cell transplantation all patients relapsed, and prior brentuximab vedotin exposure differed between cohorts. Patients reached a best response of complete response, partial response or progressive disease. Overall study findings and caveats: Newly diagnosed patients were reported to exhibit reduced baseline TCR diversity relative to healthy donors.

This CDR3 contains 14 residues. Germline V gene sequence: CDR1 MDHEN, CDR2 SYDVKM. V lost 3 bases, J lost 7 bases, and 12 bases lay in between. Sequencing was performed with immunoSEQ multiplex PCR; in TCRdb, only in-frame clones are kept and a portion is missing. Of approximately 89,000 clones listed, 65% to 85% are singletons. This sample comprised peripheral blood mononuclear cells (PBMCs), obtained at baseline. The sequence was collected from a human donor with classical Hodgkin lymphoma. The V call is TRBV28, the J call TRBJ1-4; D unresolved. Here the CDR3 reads CASSFRRNFEKLFF. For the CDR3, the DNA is TGTGCCAGCAGTTTTCGGAGGAATTTTGAAAAACTGTTTTTT.